This T cell receptor beta chain derives from a study of beta chain features in type 1 diabetes. About the research overall: Cells sorted and examined across all samples totaled roughly 100,000,000.

The CDR3 contains 15 residues. V was pared by 5 bases and J by 5 bases, with 7 bases of the junction left unmatched. Germline values: CDR1 SGHVS, CDR2 FNYEAQ. Expressed TCRB transcripts were sequenced after all isolated RNA was converted to cDNA. The assay was immunoSEQ multiplex PCR, and TCRdb's table has in-frame clones only and misses some. This table has 810,000 or so clones, roughly a sixth appearing once. The sample taken for sequencing was naive CD4+ T cells from blood. The sequence was obtained from a woman aged 18-29 years in good health. The chain joins TRBV7-6 to TRBJ2-5; 11 positions agree with TRBD2. CDR3 nucleotide sequence: TGTGCCAGCAGCCCCTTAACTAGCGGGAGTGAGACCCAGTACTTC. This encodes CASSPLTSGSETQYF.